The 20 T cell receptor beta chains given below trace back to one sample, sequenced in a study of T cell responses to AZD1222 COVID-19 vaccine. TCRdb keeps only in-frame clones here, not all; method: immunoSEQ multiplex PCR. The data show 90,000 to 110,000 clones, about 88% seen once. The specimen was peripheral blood, collected on day 0 of AZD1222 vaccination. These receptors came from an adult in good health.

The V call is TRBV28, the J call TRBJ2-7; 7 nucleotides match TRBD1. V lost 5 bases and J lost 2; bases outside the gene matches: 12. The germline CDR1 and CDR2 sequences are MDHEN and SYDVKM. The CDR3 contains 16 residues. The CDR3 reads CASSTNTGAKPYEQYF. DNA for the CDR3: TGTGCCAGCAGTACCAATACAGGGGCCAAGCCCTACGAGCAGTACTTC.

The CDR3 DNA sequence: TGTGCCAGCAGTTTCCCTGGACTCGTCGCAACTAATGAAAAACTGTTTTTT. Amino acids: CASSFPGLVATNEKLFF. The chain employs TRBV28 and TRBJ1-4; D gene ambiguous. The V end was cut by 3 bases, the J end by 0 bases, with 14 bases between. Germline V gene sequence: CDR1 MDHEN, CDR2 SYDVKM. There are 17 residues in the CDR3. The whole variable domain, filled in from reference TRBV28 and TRBJ1-4, reads DVKVTQSSRYLVKRTGEKVFLECVQDMDHENMFWYRQDPGLGLRLIYFSYDVKMKEKGDIPEGYSVSREKKERFSLILESASTNQTSMYLCASSFPGLVATNEKLFFGSGTQLSVL.

The chain recombines TRBV28 with TRBJ1-2; 8 nucleotides align to TRBD1. The CDR3 length is 13 residues. V was pared by 8 bases and J by 8 bases, with 10 bases of the junction left unmatched. Germline CDR1 is MDHEN and CDR2 is SYDVKM. CDR3 protein: CASQNPGGGGYTF. The DNA for the CDR3 is TGTGCCAGCCAAAATCCAGGGGGCGGCGGCTACACCTTC.

This clone was seen a handful of times. This sequence joins TRBV11-2 and TRBJ2-7; 13 nucleotides match TRBD2. The CDR3 is made up of 16 amino acids. Per the germline V gene, CDR1 is SGHAT and CDR2 is FQNNGV. V lost 1 base, J lost 7 bases, and 7 bases stayed unmatched. DNA for the CDR3: TGTGCCAGCAGCTTAGCCCGGACTAGCGGGAGTAATGAGCAGTACTTC. Translated, it gives CASSLARTSGSNEQYF.

The J gene is TRBJ2-5, the V gene TRBV11-2; D ambiguous. Germline V gene data show CDR1 as SGHAT and CDR2 as FQNNGV. Trimming left V 1 base short and J 3 bases short, with 9 bases between. The CDR3 covers 14 residues. The CDR3 protein is CASSLADEKETQYF. CDR3 bases: TGTGCCAGCAGCTTAGCCGATGAAAAAGAGACCCAGTACTTC.

The chain combines TRBV4-1 with TRBJ2-7; D is perhaps TRBD1 (6 bases). There are 15 residues in the CDR3. Germline CDR1 reads MGHRA; CDR2 reads YSYEKL. The V end was cut by 2 bases, the J end by 2 bases, with 13 bases between. The CDR3 coding sequence is TGCGCCAGCAGCCAACAACGGGACAAACCCTACGAGCAGTACTTC. It encodes CASSQQRDKPYEQYF.

This chain uses TRBV28 with TRBJ2-7, with no clear D. V was pared by 5 bases and J by 1 base, with 3 bases between. The CDR3 is 11 residues long. Germline CDR1 MDHEN, CDR2 SYDVKM. The DNA of the CDR3 is TGTGCCAGCAGTGGATCCTACGAGCAGTACTTC. It specifies CASSGSYEQYF.

The V call is TRBV14, the J call TRBJ2-3; 7 bases are a match to TRBD2. The CDR3 extends over 16 amino acids. Germline V CDR1 and CDR2: SGHDN, FVKESK. V trimming: 6 bases; J trimming: 8 bases; junction bases outside the gene matches: 17. CDR3 protein: CASRRTASGERGTQYF. Here the CDR3 DNA reads TGTGCCAGCAGAAGGACCGCTAGCGGCGAAAGGGGTACGCAGTATTTT.

The chain uses TRBV3-1 (or the pseudogene TRBV3-2) and TRBJ2-3; tentatively, D is TRBD1 or TRBD2 (8 bases each). This CDR3 is 19 amino acids long. Between the trimmed V and J ends, which lost 3 bases and 0 bases, there was a span of 22 bases. Germline V gene data show CDR1 as LGHDT and CDR2 as YNNKEL (reference sequence). In DNA form, the CDR3 reads TGTGCCAGCAGCCATCTCGGACAGGGACTAGAATGGAGCACAGATACGCAGTATTTT. Protein product: CASSHLGQGLEWSTDTQYF.

This chain joins TRBV5-6 and TRBJ1-2; D gene uncertain. V shed 5 bases and J shed 2 bases, with 7 bases lying between them. The CDR3 covers 12 residues. Germline V gene data show CDR1 as SGHDT and CDR2 as YYEEEE. CDR3 amino acids: CASRFQNYGYTF. As DNA, the CDR3 is TGTGCCAGCAGGTTTCAAAACTATGGCTACACCTTC.

V is TRBV21-1 and J is TRBJ2-7; the D call TRBD1 from the table was never checked on the DNA. TRBV21-1 is noted as a pseudogene. The length of the CDR3 is 16 residues. Here the CDR3 reads CASSAFRPSQAYEQYF. As DNA, the CDR3 is TGTGCCAGCAGCGCCTTCCGGCCGAGTCAGGCCTACGAGCAGTACTTC.

The chain couples TRBV7-7 to TRBJ1-3; D remains ambiguous. V was clipped by 5 bases and J by 4 bases, with 9 bases between them. The CDR3 totals 13 residues. CDR1 and CDR2 from the germline V gene are SSHAT and FNYEAQ (reference sequence). The CDR3 here is CASSQNLGNTIYF. For the CDR3, the DNA is TGTGCCAGCAGCCAAAACCTCGGAAACACCATATATTTT.

The rearrangement uses TRBV9 and TRBJ2-1; no definite D call. CDR1 and CDR2 (germline): SGDLS, YYNGEE. V was clipped by 0 bases and J by 8 bases, with 3 bases between them. The CDR3 sequence is 11 residues long. The CDR3 DNA sequence: TGTGCCAGCAGCGTAGGCGATGAGCAGTTCTTC. Translating it yields CASSVGDEQFF.

For this clone: The sample contains more than one DNA sequence encoding this CDR3. The chain joins TRBV19 to TRBJ2-1, with 10 bases fitting TRBD2. The V and J ends lost 3 bases and 10 bases, in that order; junction bases with no gene match: 3. The CDR3 has 13 residues. Germline V gene lookup returns CDR1 LNHDA and CDR2 SQIVND (reference sequence). The CDR3 DNA sequence: TGTGCCAGTAGTATTCAACTAGCGGGGGAGCAGTTCTTC. Amino acid sequence: CASSIQLAGEQFF.

The V gene is TRBV11-3, the J gene TRBJ2-1, with D unclear. V was shortened by 3 bases and J by 9 bases, with 12 bases between the two germline ends. Per the germline V gene, CDR1 is SGHNT and CDR2 is YENEEA. The CDR3 totals 13 residues. The CDR3 reads CASSFSGIGEQFF. CDR3 coding DNA: TGTGCCAGCAGCTTTTCAGGCATAGGTGAGCAGTTCTTC.

The V call is TRBV28, the J call TRBJ1-4; 7 nucleotides align to TRBD1. V shed 5 bases and J 0 bases; nucleotides not matched to a gene: 3. CDR3 length: 15 residues. CDR1 MDHEN and CDR2 SYDVKM come from the germline V gene. CDR3 sequence: CASSAGGSTNEKLFF. Written as DNA, the CDR3 is TGTGCCAGCAGTGCAGGGGGTTCAACTAATGAAAAACTGTTTTTT.

This chain uses TRBV6-2 or TRBV6-3 with TRBJ2-1; D may correspond to TRBD1 or TRBD2 (5 bases each). V was cut by 2 bases and J by 1 base, with 12 bases left in between. CDR1 MNHEY and CDR2 SVGEGT come from the germline V gene. The CDR3 consists of 16 residues. CDR3 sequence: CASSYPSGRSYNEQFF. The CDR3 nucleotides read TGTGCCAGCAGTTACCCGTCGGGACGATCCTACAATGAGCAGTTCTTC.

The V and J genes are TRBV12-2 and TRBJ2-3; TRBD2, the table's D call, lacks a check against the DNA. TRBV12-2 is a recognized pseudogene. The CDR3 runs to 16 residues. This CDR3 reads CASRFRLAGASDTQYF. Written as DNA, the CDR3 is TGTGCAAGTCGCTTCCGACTAGCGGGAGCCTCAGATACGCAGTATTTT.

The chain recombines TRBV2 with TRBJ2-1, with 11 nucleotides matching TRBD2. Germline V lookup: CDR1 SNHLY, CDR2 FYNNEI. The CDR3 extends over 18 amino acids. Germline trimming cut 4 bases from V and 7 bases from J; bases unmatched to any gene: 15. CDR3 DNA: TGTGCCAGCAGTGGAGTGGCAGGATGGGGACTAGCGGAAAATGAGCAGTTCTTC. It encodes CASSGVAGWGLAENEQFF.

With respect to this clone: The junction differs from germline at one of its ends, possibly a read error. The CDR3 nucleotides are TGTGCATGGAGTAGGGGGGCGGTGGATGGCTACACCTTC. Its protein is CAWSRGAVDGYTF. The chain links TRBV30 to TRBJ1-2; a weak D match, TRBD1 (6 bases). CDR3 length: 13 residues. Germline CDR1 reads GTSNPN; CDR2 reads SVGIG (reference sequence).